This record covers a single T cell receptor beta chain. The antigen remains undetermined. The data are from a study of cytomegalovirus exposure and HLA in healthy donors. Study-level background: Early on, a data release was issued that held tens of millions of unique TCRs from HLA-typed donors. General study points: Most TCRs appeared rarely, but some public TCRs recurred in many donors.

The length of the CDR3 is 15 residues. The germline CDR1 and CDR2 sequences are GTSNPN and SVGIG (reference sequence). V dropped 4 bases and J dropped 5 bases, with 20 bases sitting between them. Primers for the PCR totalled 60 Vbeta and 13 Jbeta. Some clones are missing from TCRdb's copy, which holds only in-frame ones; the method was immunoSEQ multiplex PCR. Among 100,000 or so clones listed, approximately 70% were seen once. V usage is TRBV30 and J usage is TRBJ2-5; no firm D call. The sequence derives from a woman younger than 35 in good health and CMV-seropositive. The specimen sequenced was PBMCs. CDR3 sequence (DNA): TGTGCCTGGAATGTCCCTGGAGCGTTTTTGGAGACCCAGTACTTC. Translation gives CAWNVPGAFLETQYF.